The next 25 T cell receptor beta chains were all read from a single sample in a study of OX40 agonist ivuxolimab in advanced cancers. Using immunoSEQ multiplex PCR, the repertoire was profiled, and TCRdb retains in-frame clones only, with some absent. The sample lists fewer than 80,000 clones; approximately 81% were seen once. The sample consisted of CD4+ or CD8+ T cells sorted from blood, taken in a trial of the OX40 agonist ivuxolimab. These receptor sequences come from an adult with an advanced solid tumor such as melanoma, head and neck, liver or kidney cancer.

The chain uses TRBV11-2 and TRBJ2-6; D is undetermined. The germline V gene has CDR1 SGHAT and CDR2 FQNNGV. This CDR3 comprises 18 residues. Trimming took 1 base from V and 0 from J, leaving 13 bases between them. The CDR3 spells CASSLGALLLSGANVLTF. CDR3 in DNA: TGTGCCAGCAGCTTAGGGGCCCTCCTTCTCTCTGGGGCCAACGTCCTGACTTTC.

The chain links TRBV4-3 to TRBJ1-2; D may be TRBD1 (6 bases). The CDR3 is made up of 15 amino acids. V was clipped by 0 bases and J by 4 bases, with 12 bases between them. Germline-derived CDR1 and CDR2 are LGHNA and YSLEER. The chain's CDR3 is CASSQDGRGGYGYTF. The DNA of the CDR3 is TGCGCCAGCAGCCAAGATGGCAGGGGAGGCTATGGCTACACCTTC.

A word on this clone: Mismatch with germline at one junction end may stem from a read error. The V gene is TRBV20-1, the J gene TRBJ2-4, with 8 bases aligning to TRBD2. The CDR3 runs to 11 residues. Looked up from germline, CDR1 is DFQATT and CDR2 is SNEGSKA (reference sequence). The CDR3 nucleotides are TGCAGTGCTATGAAGGGCGGGAGGCGGGACTTC. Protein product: CSAMKGGRRDF.

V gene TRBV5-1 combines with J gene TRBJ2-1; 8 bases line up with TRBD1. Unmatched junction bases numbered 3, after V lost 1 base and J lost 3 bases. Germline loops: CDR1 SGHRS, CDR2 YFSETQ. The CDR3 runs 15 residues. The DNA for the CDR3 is TGCGCCAGCAGCTTGTTGGACAGGGACTACAATGAGCAGTTCTTC. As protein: CASSLLDRDYNEQFF.

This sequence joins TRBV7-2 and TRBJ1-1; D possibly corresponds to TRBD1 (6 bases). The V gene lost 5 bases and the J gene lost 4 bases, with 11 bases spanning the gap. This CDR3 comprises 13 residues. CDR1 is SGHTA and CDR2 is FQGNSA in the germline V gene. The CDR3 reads CASSTSRGTEAFF. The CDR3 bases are TGTGCCAGCAGCACGTCCAGGGGCACTGAAGCTTTCTTT.

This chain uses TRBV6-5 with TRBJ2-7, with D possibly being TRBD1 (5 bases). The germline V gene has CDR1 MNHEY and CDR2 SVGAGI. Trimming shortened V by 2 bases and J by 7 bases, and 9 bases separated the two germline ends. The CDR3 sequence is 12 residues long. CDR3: CASSYLQGEQYF. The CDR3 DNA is TGTGCCAGCAGTTACCTTCAGGGTGAGCAGTACTTC.

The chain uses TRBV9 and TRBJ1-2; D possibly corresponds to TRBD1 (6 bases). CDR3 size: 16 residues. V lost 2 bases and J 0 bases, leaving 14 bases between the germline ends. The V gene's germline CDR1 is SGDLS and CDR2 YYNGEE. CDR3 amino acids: CASSVFPDRANYGYTF. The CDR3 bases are TGTGCCAGCAGCGTTTTCCCGGACAGAGCTAACTATGGCTACACCTTC.

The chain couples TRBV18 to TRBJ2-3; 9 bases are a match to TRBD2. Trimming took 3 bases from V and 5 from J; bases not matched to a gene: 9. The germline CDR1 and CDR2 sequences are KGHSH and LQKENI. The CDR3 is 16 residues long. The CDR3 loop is CASSPDIAGEQDTQYF. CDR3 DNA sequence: TGTGCCAGCTCACCGGATATAGCGGGAGAACAAGATACGCAGTATTTT.

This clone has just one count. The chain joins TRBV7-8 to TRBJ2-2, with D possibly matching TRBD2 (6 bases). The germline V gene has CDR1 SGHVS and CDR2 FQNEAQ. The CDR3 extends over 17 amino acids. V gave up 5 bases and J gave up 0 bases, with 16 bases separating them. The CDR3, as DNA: TGTGCCAGCAGCCCCCGGGGGATTGAACCGAACACCGGGGAGCTGTTTTTT. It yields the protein CASSPRGIEPNTGELFF.

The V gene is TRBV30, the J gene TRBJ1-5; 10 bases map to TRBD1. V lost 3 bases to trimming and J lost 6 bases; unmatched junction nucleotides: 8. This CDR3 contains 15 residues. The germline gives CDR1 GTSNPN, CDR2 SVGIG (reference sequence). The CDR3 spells CAWRSRDRGPQPQHF. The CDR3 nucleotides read TGTGCCTGGAGGTCCCGGGACAGGGGACCTCAGCCCCAGCATTTT.

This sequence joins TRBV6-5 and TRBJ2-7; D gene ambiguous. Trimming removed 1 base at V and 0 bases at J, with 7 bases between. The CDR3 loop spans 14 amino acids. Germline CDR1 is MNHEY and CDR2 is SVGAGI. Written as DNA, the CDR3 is TGTGCCAGCAGTTACTGGGGTCCCTCCTACGAGCAGTACTTC. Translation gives CASSYWGPSYEQYF.

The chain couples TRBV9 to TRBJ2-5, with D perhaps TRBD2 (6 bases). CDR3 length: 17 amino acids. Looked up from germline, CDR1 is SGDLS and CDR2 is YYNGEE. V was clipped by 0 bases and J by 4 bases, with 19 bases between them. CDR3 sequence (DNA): TGTGCCAGCAGCGTAGGTCACACGGGGGTGAGGGGAGAGACCCAGTACTTC. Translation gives CASSVGHTGVRGETQYF.

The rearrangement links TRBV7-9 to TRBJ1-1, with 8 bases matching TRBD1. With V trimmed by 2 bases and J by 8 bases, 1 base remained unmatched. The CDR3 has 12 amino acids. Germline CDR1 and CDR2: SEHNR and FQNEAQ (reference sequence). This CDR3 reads CASSLTGGEAFF. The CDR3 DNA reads TGTGCCAGCAGCTTAACAGGGGGAGAAGCTTTCTTT.

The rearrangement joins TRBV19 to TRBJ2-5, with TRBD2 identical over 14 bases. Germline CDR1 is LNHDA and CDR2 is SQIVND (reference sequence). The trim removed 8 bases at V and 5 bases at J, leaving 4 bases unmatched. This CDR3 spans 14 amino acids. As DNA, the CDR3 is TGTGCCAGTGGACTAGCGGGGGGCTATGAGACCCAGTACTTC. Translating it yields CASGLAGGYETQYF.

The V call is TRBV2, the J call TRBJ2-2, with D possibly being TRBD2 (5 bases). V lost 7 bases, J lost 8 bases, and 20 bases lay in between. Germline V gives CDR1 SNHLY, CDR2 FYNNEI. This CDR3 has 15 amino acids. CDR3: CASNPGKNTRGELFF. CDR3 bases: TGTGCCAGCAACCCCGGGAAAAACACCCGGGGGGAGCTGTTTTTT. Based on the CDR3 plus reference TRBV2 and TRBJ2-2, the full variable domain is EPEVTQTPSHQVTQMGQEVILRCVPISNHLYFYWYRQILGQKVEFLVSFYNNEISEKSEIFDDQFSVERPDGSNFTLKIRSTKLEDSAMYFCASNPGKNTRGELFFGEGSRLTVL.

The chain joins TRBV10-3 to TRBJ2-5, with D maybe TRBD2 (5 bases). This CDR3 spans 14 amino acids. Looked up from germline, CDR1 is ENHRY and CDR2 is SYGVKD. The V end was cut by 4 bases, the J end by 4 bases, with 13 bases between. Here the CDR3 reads CAISAPGWRETQYF. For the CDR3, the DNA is TGTGCCATCAGTGCCCCGGGGTGGCGAGAGACCCAGTACTTC.

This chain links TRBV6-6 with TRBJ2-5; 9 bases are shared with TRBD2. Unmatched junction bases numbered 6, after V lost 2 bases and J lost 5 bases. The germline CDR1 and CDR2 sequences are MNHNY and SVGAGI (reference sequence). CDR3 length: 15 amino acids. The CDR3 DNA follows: TGTGCCAGCAGTTACGGCGGGGGGGCCGGGGAGACCCAGTACTTC. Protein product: CASSYGGGAGETQYF.

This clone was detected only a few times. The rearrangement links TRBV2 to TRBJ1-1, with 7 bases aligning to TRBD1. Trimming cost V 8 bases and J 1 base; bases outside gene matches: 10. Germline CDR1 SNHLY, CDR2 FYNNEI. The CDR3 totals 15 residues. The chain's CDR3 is CASRQGGVGNTEAFF. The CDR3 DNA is TGTGCCAGCCGACAGGGAGGTGTGGGGAACACTGAAGCTTTCTTT.

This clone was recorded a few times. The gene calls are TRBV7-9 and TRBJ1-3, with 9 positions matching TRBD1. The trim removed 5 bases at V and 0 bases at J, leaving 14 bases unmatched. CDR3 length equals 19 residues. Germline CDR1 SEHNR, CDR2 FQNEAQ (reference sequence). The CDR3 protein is CASSPRPHRGQPSGNTIYF. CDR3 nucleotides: TGTGCCAGCAGCCCTCGCCCCCACAGGGGGCAACCCTCTGGAAACACCATATATTTT.

This CDR3 reads CASSLSVRAGNTIYF. CDR3 bases: TGTGCCAGCAGCTTATCAGTTCGGGCAGGGAACACCATATATTTT. The J gene is TRBJ1-3, the V gene TRBV7-6; D is perhaps TRBD1 (5 bases). Per the germline V gene, CDR1 is SGHVS and CDR2 is FNYEAQ. V was clipped by 2 bases and J by 7 bases, with 15 bases between them. The CDR3 loop spans 15 amino acids.

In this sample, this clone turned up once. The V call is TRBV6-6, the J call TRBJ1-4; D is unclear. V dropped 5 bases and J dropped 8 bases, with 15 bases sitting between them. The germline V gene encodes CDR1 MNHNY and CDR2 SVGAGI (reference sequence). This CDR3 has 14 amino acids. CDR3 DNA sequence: TGTGCCAGCAGTAAGGCCCCGGAACGGGAAAAACTGTTTTTT. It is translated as CASSKAPEREKLFF.

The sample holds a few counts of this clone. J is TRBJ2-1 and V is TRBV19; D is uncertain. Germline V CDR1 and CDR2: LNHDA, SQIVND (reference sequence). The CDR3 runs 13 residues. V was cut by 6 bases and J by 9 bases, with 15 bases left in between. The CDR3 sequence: CASSPRQVSEQFF. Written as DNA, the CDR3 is TGTGCCAGTAGCCCGAGGCAGGTCAGTGAGCAGTTCTTC. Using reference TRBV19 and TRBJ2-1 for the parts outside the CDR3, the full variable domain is DGGITQSPKYLFRKEGQNVTLSCEQNLNHDAMYWYRQDPGQGLRLIYYSQIVNDFQKGDIAEGYSVSREKKESFPLTVTSAQKNPTAFYLCASSPRQVSEQFFGPGTRLTVL.

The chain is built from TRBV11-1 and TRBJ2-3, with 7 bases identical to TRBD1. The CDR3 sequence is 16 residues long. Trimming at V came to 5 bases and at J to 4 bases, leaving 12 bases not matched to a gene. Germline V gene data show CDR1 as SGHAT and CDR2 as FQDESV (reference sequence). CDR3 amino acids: CASSIRQGAGADTQYF. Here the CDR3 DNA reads TGTGCCAGCAGCATAAGACAGGGCGCGGGTGCAGATACGCAGTATTTT.

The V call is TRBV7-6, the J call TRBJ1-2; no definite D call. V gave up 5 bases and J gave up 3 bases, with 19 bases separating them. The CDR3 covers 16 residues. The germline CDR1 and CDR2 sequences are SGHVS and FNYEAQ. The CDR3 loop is CASSTPPDRADYGYTF. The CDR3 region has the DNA TGTGCCAGCAGCACGCCCCCGGACCGAGCTGACTATGGCTACACCTTC.

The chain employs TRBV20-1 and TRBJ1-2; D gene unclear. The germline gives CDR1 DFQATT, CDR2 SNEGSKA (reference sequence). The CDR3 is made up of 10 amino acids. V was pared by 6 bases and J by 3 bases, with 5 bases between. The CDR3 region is CSATDYGYTF. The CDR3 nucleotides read TGCAGTGCGACCGACTATGGCTACACCTTC.